Each of the 8 T cell receptor beta chains below was sequenced from the same sample in a study of blood T cell repertoires in COVID-19. Using immunoSEQ multiplex PCR, the repertoire was profiled, and TCRdb retains in-frame clones only, with some absent. This table holds around 130,000 clones, under 85% found once. Sequencing was done on a sample of peripheral blood. The receptors here all came from a man aged 35 to 55 with active or convalescent COVID-19.

This clone occurred once. Other DNA sequences from this sample encode an identical CDR3 as well. This rearrangement joins TRBV18 to TRBJ2-7, with D perhaps matching TRBD2 (6 bases). Trimming shortened V by 0 bases and J by 4 bases, and 7 bases separated the two germline ends. Germline lookup yields CDR1 KGHSH and CDR2 LQKENI. The CDR3 runs 13 residues. The CDR3 reads CASSPPGGYEQYF. CDR3 DNA: TGTGCCAGCTCACCACCGGGGGGATACGAGCAGTACTTC.

This clone has more than one count but fewer than ten. V usage is TRBV7-9 and J usage is TRBJ1-3, with 9 positions matching TRBD1. V shed 4 bases, J shed 0 bases, and the junction held 4 bases outside the gene matches. The CDR3 runs 16 residues. Germline-derived CDR1 and CDR2 are SEHNR and FQNEAQ (reference sequence). CDR3 in amino acids: CASSWGTGRSGNTIYF. As DNA, the CDR3 is TGTGCCAGCAGCTGGGGGACAGGGCGCTCTGGAAACACCATATATTTT.

This rearrangement joins TRBV6-5 to TRBJ1-2, with 7 bases lining up with TRBD1. V dropped 3 bases and J dropped 8; count of bases not matched to a gene: 9. CDR1 and CDR2 from the germline V gene are MNHEY and SVGAGI. CDR3 length equals 14 residues. In nucleotides, the CDR3 is TGTGCCAGCAGTTATTTACCTCAGGGGGACGGCTACACCTTC. This encodes CASSYLPQGDGYTF.

This clone has a single count. The rearrangement uses TRBV29-1 and TRBJ2-5, with 9 nucleotides matching TRBD1. CDR3 length: 14 residues. Trimming at V came to 0 bases and at J to 13 bases, leaving 12 bases not matched to a gene. Germline lookup yields CDR1 SQVTM and CDR2 ANQGSEA. CDR3 in DNA: TGCAGCGTTGAAGATGTGGACAGGGGTTTAAGTAGGTACTTC. Translated: CSVEDVDRGLSRYF.

The chain links TRBV11-2 to TRBJ1-3, with 9 nucleotides matching TRBD1. This CDR3 has 17 amino acids. Trimming took 5 bases from V and 3 from J; bases not matched to a gene: 11. Germline V gene lookup returns CDR1 SGHAT and CDR2 FQNNGV. CDR3 sequence reads: CASSVGQGSRFGNTIYF. In DNA form, the CDR3 reads TGTGCCAGCAGCGTCGGACAGGGGAGCAGGTTTGGAAACACCATATATTTT.

A few counts support this clone. The gene calls are TRBV29-1 and TRBJ1-1; D gene ambiguous. Germline V gene data show CDR1 as SQVTM and CDR2 as ANQGSEA. The ends were cut back, 4 bases at V and 0 bases at J, with 9 bases in the middle. There are 13 residues in the CDR3. The CDR3 nucleotides are TGCAGCGTTGCGGAGTCTTTGAACACTGAAGCTTTCTTT. Protein: CSVAESLNTEAFF.

The gene calls are TRBV13 and TRBJ2-7; 8 bases align to TRBD1. Trimming cost V 5 bases and J 3 bases; bases outside gene matches: 6. The CDR3 is made up of 14 amino acids. Per germline, CDR1 PRHDT and CDR2 FYEKMQ (reference sequence). The CDR3 DNA reads as TGTGCCAGCAGCCCCCCGACAGGGGTCTACGAGCAGTACTTC. Its translation: CASSPPTGVYEQYF.

J is TRBJ2-5 and V is TRBV18; 13 positions agree with TRBD2. This CDR3 is 17 amino acids long. The V gene end was trimmed by 3 bases and the J gene end by 2 bases; junction bases not matched to a gene: 6. Germline lookup yields CDR1 KGHSH and CDR2 LQKENI. The CDR3 loop reads CASSPMTSGGRQETQYF. In DNA, the CDR3 is TGTGCCAGCTCACCTATGACTAGCGGGGGGCGGCAAGAGACCCAGTACTTC.